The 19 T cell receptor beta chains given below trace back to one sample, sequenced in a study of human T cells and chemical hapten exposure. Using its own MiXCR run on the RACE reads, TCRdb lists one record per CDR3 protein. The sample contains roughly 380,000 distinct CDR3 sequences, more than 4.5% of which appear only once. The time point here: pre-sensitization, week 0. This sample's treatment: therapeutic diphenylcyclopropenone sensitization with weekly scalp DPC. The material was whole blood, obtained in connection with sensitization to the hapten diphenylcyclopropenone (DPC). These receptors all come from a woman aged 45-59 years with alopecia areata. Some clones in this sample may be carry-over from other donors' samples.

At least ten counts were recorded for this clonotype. Here the CDR3 DNA reads TGTGCCAGCAGTTACTCGGGAGTAACATACGAGCAGTACTTC. Translated, it gives CASSYSGVTYEQYF. The rearrangement uses TRBV6-6 and TRBJ2-7; D might be TRBD2 (5 bases). Trimming pared 0 bases from V and 4 bases from J, leaving 10 bases between. Germline assignment: CDR1 MNHNY and CDR2 SVGAGI (reference sequence). This CDR3 has 14 residues.

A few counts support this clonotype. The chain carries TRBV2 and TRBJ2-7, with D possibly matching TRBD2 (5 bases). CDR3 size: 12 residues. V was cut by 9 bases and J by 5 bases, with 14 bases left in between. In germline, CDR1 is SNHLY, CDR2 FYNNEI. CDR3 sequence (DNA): TGTGCCAGGGGGTTTGGAGGAGACGAGCAGTACTTC. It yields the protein CARGFGGDEQYF.

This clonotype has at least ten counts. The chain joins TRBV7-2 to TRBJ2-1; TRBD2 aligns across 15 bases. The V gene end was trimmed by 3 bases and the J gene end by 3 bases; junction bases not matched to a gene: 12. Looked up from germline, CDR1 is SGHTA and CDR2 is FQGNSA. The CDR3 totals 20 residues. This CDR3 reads CASSFLGLAGGGIFYNEQFF. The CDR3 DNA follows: TGTGCCAGCAGCTTCTTGGGACTAGCGGGAGGTGGTATTTTCTACAATGAGCAGTTCTTC.

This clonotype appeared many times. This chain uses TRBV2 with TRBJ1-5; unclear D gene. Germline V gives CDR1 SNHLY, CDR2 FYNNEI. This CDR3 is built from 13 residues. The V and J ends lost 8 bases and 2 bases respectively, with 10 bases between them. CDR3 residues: CASLGVGNQPQHF. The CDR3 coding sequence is TGTGCCAGCCTCGGGGTCGGCAATCAGCCCCAGCATTTT. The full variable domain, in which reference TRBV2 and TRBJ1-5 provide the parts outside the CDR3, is EPEVTQTPSHQVTQMGQEVILRCVPISNHLYFYWYRQILGQKVEFLVSFYNNEISEKSEIFDDQFSVERPDGSNFTLKIRSTKLEDSAMYFCASLGVGNQPQHFGDGTRLSIL.

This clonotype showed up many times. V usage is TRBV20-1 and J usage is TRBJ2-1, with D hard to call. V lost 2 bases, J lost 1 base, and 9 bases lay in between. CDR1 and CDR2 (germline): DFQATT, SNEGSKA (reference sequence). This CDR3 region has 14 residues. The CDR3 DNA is TGCAGTGCTAGATTTGTAGGGTCCTACAATGAGCAGTTCTTC. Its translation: CSARFVGSYNEQFF.

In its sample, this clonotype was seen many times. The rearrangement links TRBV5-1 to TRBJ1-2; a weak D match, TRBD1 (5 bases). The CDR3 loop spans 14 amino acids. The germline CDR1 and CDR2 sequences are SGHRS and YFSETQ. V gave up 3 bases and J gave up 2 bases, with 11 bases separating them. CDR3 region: CASSSEGENYGYTF. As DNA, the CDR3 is TGCGCCAGCAGCTCCGAAGGGGAGAACTATGGCTACACCTTC.

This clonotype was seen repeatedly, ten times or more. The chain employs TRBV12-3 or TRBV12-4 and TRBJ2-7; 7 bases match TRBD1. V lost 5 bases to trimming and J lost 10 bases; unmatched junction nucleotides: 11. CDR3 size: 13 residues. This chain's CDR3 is CASSQPGQIYQYF. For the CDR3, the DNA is TGTGCCAGCAGTCAGCCGGGACAGATCTACCAGTACTTC.

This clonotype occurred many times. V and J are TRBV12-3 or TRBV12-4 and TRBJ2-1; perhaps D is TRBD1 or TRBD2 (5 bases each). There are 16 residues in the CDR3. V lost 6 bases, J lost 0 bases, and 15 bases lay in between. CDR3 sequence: CASRHSGTNSYNEQFF. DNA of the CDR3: TGTGCCAGCAGACATTCCGGGACGAACTCCTACAATGAGCAGTTCTTC.

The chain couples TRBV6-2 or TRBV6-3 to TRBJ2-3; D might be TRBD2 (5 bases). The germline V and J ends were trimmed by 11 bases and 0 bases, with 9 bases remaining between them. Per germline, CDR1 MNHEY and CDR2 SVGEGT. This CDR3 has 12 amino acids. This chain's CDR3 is CACRGSTDTQYF. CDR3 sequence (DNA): TGTGCCTGCCGGGGAAGCACAGATACGCAGTATTTT.

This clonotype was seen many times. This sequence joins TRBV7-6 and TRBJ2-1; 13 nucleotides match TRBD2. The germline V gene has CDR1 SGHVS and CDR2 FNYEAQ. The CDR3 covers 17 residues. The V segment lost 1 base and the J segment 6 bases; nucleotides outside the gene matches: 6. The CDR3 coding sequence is TGTGCCAGCAGCTTAGGGACTAGCGGGAGTAGCGGCAATGAGCAGTTCTTC. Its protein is CASSLGTSGSSGNEQFF.

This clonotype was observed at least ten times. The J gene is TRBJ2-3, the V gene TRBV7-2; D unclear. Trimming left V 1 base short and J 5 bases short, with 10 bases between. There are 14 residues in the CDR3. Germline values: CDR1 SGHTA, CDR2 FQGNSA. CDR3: CASSLVLGRDTQYF. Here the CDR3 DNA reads TGTGCCAGCAGCTTAGTTCTAGGCAGAGATACGCAGTATTTT.

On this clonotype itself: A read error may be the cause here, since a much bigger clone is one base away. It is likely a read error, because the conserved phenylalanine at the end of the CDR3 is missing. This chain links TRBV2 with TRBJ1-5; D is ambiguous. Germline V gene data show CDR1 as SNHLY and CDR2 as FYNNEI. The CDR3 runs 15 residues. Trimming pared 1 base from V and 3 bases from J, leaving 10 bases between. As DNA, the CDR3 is TGTGCCAGCAGTGAAGAGGTGGATATCAATCAGCCCCAGCATTCT. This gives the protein CASSEEVDINQPQHS.

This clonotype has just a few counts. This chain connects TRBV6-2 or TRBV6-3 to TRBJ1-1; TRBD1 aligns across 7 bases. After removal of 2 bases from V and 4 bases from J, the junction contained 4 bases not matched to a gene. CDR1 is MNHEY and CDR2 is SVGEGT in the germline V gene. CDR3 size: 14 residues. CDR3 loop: CASSYRGPSTEAFF. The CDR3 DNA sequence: TGTGCCAGCAGTTACAGGGGGCCGAGCACTGAAGCTTTCTTT.

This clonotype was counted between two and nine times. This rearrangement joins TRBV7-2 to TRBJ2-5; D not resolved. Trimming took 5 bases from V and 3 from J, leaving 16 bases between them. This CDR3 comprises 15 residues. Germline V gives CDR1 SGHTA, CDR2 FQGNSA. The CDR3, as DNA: TGTGCCAGCAGCCTCCTGAGCCGCGGAGAAGAGACCCAGTACTTC. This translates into CASSLLSRGEETQYF.

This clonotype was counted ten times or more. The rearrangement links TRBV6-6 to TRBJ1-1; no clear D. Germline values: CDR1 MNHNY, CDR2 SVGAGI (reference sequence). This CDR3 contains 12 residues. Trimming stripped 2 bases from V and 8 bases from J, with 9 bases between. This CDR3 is CASSYGLSEAFF. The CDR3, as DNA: TGTGCCAGCAGTTACGGGCTGTCGGAAGCTTTCTTT.

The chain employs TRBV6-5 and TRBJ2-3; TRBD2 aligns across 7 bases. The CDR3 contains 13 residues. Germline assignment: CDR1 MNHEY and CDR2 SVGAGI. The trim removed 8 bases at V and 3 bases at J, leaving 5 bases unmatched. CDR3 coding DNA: TGTGCCAGCCTAGAAGCGGGGACAGATACGCAGTATTTT. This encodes CASLEAGTDTQYF.

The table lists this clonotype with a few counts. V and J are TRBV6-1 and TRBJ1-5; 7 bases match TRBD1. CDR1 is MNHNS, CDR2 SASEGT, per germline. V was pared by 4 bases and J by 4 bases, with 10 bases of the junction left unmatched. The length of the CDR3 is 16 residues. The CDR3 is CASSVVGGEGNQPQHF. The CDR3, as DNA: TGTGCCAGCAGTGTGGTAGGGGGCGAGGGAAATCAGCCCCAGCATTTT.

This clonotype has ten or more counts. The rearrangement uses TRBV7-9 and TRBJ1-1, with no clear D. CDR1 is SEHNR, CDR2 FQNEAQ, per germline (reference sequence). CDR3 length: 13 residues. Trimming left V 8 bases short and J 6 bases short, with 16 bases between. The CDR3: CASSSPQVAEAFF. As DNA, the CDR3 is TGTGCCAGCTCCTCCCCCCAGGTTGCTGAAGCTTTCTTT. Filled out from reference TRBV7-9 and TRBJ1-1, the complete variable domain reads DTGVSQNPRHKITKRGQNVTFRCDPISEHNRLYWYRQTLGQGPEFLTYFQNEAQLEKSRLLSDRFSAERPKGSFSTLEIQRTEQGDSAMYLCASSSPQVAEAFFGQGTRLTVV.

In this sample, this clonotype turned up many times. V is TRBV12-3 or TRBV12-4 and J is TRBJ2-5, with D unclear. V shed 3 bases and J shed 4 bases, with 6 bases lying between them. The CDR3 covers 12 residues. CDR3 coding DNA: TGTGCCAGCAGTTTCGGTTTAGAGACCCAGTACTTC. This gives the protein CASSFGLETQYF.